The 29 T cell receptor beta chains in this list originate from one sample, sequenced in a study of shared clonotypes between healthy human individuals. Some clones are missing from TCRdb's copy, which holds only in-frame ones; the method was immunoSEQ multiplex PCR. The sample lists a few million clones; 95% were seen once. The specimen was naive CD4+ T cells sorted from blood. Subset here: CD45RA+ positively selected. These TCRs come from a man aged 18 to 30 in good health.

This clone was observed once. The chain links TRBV7-2 to TRBJ1-3; no reliable D call. The CDR3 is 14 amino acids. V was clipped by 1 base and J by 3 bases, with 7 bases between them. The germline gives CDR1 SGHTA, CDR2 FQGNSA. CDR3 loop: CASSLDRYGNTIYF. CDR3 DNA: TGTGCCAGCAGCTTAGACAGATATGGAAACACCATATATTTT.

The V and J genes are TRBV19 and TRBJ2-5; possible D gene TRBD1, 5 bases. Germline assignment: CDR1 LNHDA and CDR2 SQIVND (reference sequence). Deletions cut 8 bases from V and 6 bases from J, with 13 bases between. The CDR3 runs to 12 residues. The CDR3 region has the DNA TGTGCCAGTTCTGAGGCAGGGAAGACCCAGTACTTC. Translating it yields CASSEAGKTQYF.

This chain links TRBV6-4 with TRBJ1-2; 8 positions agree with TRBD1. V lost 2 bases to trimming and J lost 4 bases; unmatched junction nucleotides: 9. The CDR3 runs 16 residues. The germline V gene has CDR1 MRHNA and CDR2 SNTAGT. CDR3 coding DNA: TGTGCCAGCAGTGACCGAGGGACAGGACTCTCCTATGGCTACACCTTC. It codes for CASSDRGTGLSYGYTF.

The chain has TRBV15 and TRBJ2-3; D not certain. The CDR3 spans 15 residues. CDR1 is LNHNV, CDR2 YYDKDF, per germline (reference sequence). Trimming cost V 0 bases and J 14 bases, with 21 bases left between them. CDR3 in amino acids: CATSRDRSLLARRYF. The CDR3 DNA reads as TGTGCCACCAGCAGAGATAGGAGCCTATTAGCCCGTAGGTATTTT.

This rearrangement joins TRBV7-2 to TRBJ1-5, with D unresolved. V lost 2 bases to trimming and J lost 3 bases, with 8 bases between them. Germline V lookup: CDR1 SGHTA, CDR2 FQGNSA. The CDR3 contains 14 residues. The CDR3 sequence is CASSLRTVNQPQHF. Here the CDR3 DNA reads TGTGCCAGCAGCTTACGAACAGTCAATCAGCCCCAGCATTTT.

The rearrangement uses TRBV10-3 and TRBJ2-5; 8 bases agree with TRBD1. V was pared by 3 bases and J by 5 bases, with 11 bases of the junction left unmatched. This CDR3 spans 16 amino acids. Germline values: CDR1 ENHRY, CDR2 SYGVKD. CDR3 nucleotide sequence: TGTGCCATCAGTGAAGGGACAGGTCGAGGGGACGAGACCCAGTACTTC. As protein: CAISEGTGRGDETQYF.

In the case of this clone: Other DNA sequences in this sample translate to the same CDR3. The chain recombines TRBV2 with TRBJ2-5; D not certain. The CDR3 sequence is 11 residues long. CDR1 and CDR2 (germline): SNHLY, FYNNEI. The V gene lost 5 bases and the J gene lost 2 bases, with 3 bases spanning the gap. As DNA, the CDR3 is TGTGCCAGCAGTCGTCAAGAGACCCAGTACTTC. It yields the protein CASSRQETQYF. The full variable domain, with the rest looked up from reference TRBV2 and TRBJ2-5, is EPEVTQTPSHQVTQMGQEVILRCVPISNHLYFYWYRQILGQKVEFLVSFYNNEISEKSEIFDDQFSVERPDGSNFTLKIRSTKLEDSAMYFCASSRQETQYFGPGTRLLVL.

This rearrangement joins TRBV15 to TRBJ1-5; weak D call: TRBD1 (6 bases). CDR3 size: 16 residues. Germline lookup yields CDR1 LNHNV and CDR2 YYDKDF (reference sequence). Trimming removed 0 bases from V and 2 bases from J, with 11 bases in between. CDR3 sequence reads: CATSRDQGQRNQPQHF. The CDR3 coding sequence is TGTGCCACCAGCAGAGATCAGGGACAACGCAATCAGCCCCAGCATTTT.

This clone was detected once. The chain links TRBV5-4 to TRBJ2-5; 7 bases line up with TRBD2. CDR1 and CDR2 (germline): SGHNT, YYREEE (reference sequence). This CDR3 contains 14 residues. V dropped 1 base and J dropped 9; count of bases not matched to a gene: 9. CDR3 DNA: TGTGCCAGCAGCTTGAGTGGCAGCGGGGAGGCCCAGTACTTC. Protein sequence: CASSLSGSGEAQYF.

This rearrangement joins TRBV6-5 to TRBJ2-7; 7 bases match TRBD1. CDR1 is MNHEY and CDR2 is SVGAGI in the germline V gene. The CDR3 is 15 residues long. The J segment lost 3 bases and the V segment lost 0 bases, leaving 5 bases of the junction unmatched. CDR3 bases: TGTGCCAGCAGTTACTCGGGACAGCGAGACTACGAGCAGTACTTC. It specifies CASSYSGQRDYEQYF.

Turning to this clone: The same CDR3 also results from other DNA sequences found in this sample. The J gene is TRBJ1-1, the V gene TRBV4-1, with D perhaps TRBD1 (5 bases). CDR3 length equals 14 residues. Trimming took off 0 bases at V and 5 bases at J, with 10 bases between the two ends. Looked up from germline, CDR1 is MGHRA and CDR2 is YSYEKL. CDR3 region: CASSQDPRGTEAFF. CDR3 nucleotides: TGCGCCAGCAGCCAAGATCCTAGGGGAACTGAAGCTTTCTTT.

A remark on this clone: Within the sample, other DNA sequences also encode this same CDR3. This chain connects TRBV10-3 to TRBJ1-2; no reliable D call. From germline, CDR1 is ENHRY and CDR2 SYGVKD. CDR3 length: 14 residues. Trimming stripped 0 bases from V and 2 bases from J, with 7 bases between. In nucleotides, the CDR3 is TGTGCCATCAGTGAGTCACGCAGCAACTATGGCTACACCTTC. Translated: CAISESRSNYGYTF.

This rearrangement joins TRBV4-1 to TRBJ1-2, with unresolved D. Trimming removed 0 bases from V and 8 bases from J, with 7 bases in between. The CDR3 is 12 residues long. The germline V gene encodes CDR1 MGHRA and CDR2 YSYEKL. The DNA of the CDR3 is TGCGCCAGCAGCCAAGAGCCCTACGGCTACACCTTC. Amino acids: CASSQEPYGYTF.

The chain links TRBV28 to TRBJ2-5; 8 bases line up with TRBD1. V lost 3 bases, J lost 5 bases, and 8 bases stayed unmatched. This CDR3 has 15 amino acids. Germline-derived CDR1 and CDR2 are MDHEN and SYDVKM. The CDR3 spells CASSFTTGERETQYF. DNA of the CDR3: TGTGCCAGCAGTTTTACGACAGGGGAGAGGGAGACCCAGTACTTC.

Turning to this clone: Other DNA sequences in the same sample also yield this CDR3. This rearrangement joins TRBV10-1 to TRBJ1-5, with no clear D. Germline loops: CDR1 WNHNN, CDR2 SYGVQD (reference sequence). The CDR3 has 13 amino acids. V lost 0 bases, J lost 6 bases, and 6 bases lay in between. For the CDR3, the DNA is TGCGCCAGCAGTGAGTCGGGGTTTCAGCCCCAGCATTTT. This codes for CASSESGFQPQHF.

The chain links TRBV28 to TRBJ1-6, with TRBD1 matching over 10 bases. CDR1 and CDR2 from the germline V gene are MDHEN and SYDVKM. CDR3 length equals 19 residues. Trimming removed 2 bases from V and 0 bases from J; junction bases left unmatched: 7. As DNA, the CDR3 is TGTGCCAGCAGTTTAACGGGGACAGGGGTGAGCTCCTATAATTCACCCCTCCACTTT. This translates into CASSLTGTGVSSYNSPLHF.

The chain carries TRBV27 and TRBJ2-1; TRBD2 matches 11 bases. CDR1 MNHEY and CDR2 SMNVEV come from the germline V gene (reference sequence). J was trimmed by 10 bases and V by 4 bases; bases with no gene match: 9. The CDR3 length is 15 residues. CDR3 DNA sequence: TGTGCCAGCAGTTCCCCGGGACTAGCGGTGGACGAGCAGTTCTTC. Translating gives CASSSPGLAVDEQFF.

Here the CDR3 DNA reads TGTGCCATCAGAGCCGGGACAGGGACTGACTATGGCTACACCTTC. This translates into CAIRAGTGTDYGYTF. The chain has TRBV10-3 and TRBJ1-2, with 9 bases fitting TRBD1. V shed 6 bases and J 3 bases; nucleotides not matched to a gene: 8. The CDR3 is 15 amino acids. The germline V gene encodes CDR1 ENHRY and CDR2 SYGVKD.

The chain recombines TRBV6-5 with TRBJ1-1, with D unresolved. V lost 0 bases and J 1 base, leaving 9 bases between the germline ends. The CDR3 is 15 amino acids. Germline V gives CDR1 MNHEY, CDR2 SVGAGI. In DNA form, the CDR3 reads TGTGCCAGCAGTTACTCGCGGGCCGGGAACACTGAAGCTTTCTTT. Translating it yields CASSYSRAGNTEAFF.

This chain connects TRBV5-8 to TRBJ2-7; 7 bases are shared with TRBD2. Unmatched junction bases numbered 16, after V lost 4 bases and J lost 6 bases. This CDR3 spans 16 amino acids. CDR1 is SGHTS and CDR2 is YDEGEE in the germline V gene. CDR3 sequence reads: CASSPGLPGLHPEQYF. Written as DNA, the CDR3 is TGTGCCAGCAGCCCGGGACTCCCGGGACTACACCCCGAGCAGTACTTC. Filled out from reference TRBV5-8 and TRBJ2-7, the complete variable domain reads EAGVTQSPTHLIKTRGQQATLRCSPISGHTSVYWYQQALGLGLQFLLWYDEGEERNRGNFPPRFSGRQFPNYSSELNVNALELEDSALYLCASSPGLPGLHPEQYFGPGTRLTVT.

The chain links TRBV18 to TRBJ1-4, with D unclear. Per germline, CDR1 KGHSH and CDR2 LQKENI. The V gene lost 6 bases and the J gene lost 8 bases, with 13 bases spanning the gap. The CDR3 spans 13 residues. CDR3 bases: TGTGCCAGCTCCCTGGATTGGGGAGAAAAACTGTTTTTT. It encodes CASSLDWGEKLFF.

The rearrangement links TRBV7-9 to TRBJ1-5; no reliable D call. Germline values: CDR1 SEHNR, CDR2 FQNEAQ (reference sequence). The CDR3 runs to 13 residues. The V gene lost 5 bases and the J gene lost 5 bases, with 10 bases spanning the gap. The CDR3 sequence is CASSPFRDQPQHF. Written as DNA, the CDR3 is TGTGCCAGCAGCCCCTTTCGCGATCAGCCCCAGCATTTT.

V and J are TRBV20-1 and TRBJ1-1; unclear D gene. The CDR3 is 11 residues long. Germline CDR1 is DFQATT and CDR2 is SNEGSKA (reference sequence). This CDR3 reads CSHNRATEAFF. Here the CDR3 DNA reads TGCAGCCACAACAGAGCCACTGAAGCTTTCTTT.

Turning to this clone: The sample carries other DNA sequences with the same CDR3. The chain uses TRBV6-5 and TRBJ1-5, with 8 nucleotides matching TRBD1. The V gene end was trimmed by 6 bases and the J gene end by 6 bases; junction bases not matched to a gene: 4. Germline CDR1 reads MNHEY; CDR2 reads SVGAGI. The CDR3 is made up of 13 amino acids. The CDR3 DNA reads as TGTGCCAGCAGAAGCGACAGGGGTCAGCCCCAGCATTTT. Encoded protein: CASRSDRGQPQHF.

V gene TRBV27 combines with J gene TRBJ1-1, with D possibly TRBD1 on 5 matching bases. Germline V CDR1 and CDR2: MNHEY, SMNVEV (reference sequence). The V gene lost 4 bases and the J gene lost 5 bases, with 14 bases spanning the gap. The CDR3 is made up of 14 amino acids. CDR3 nucleotide sequence: TGTGCCAGCAGTTCCGGGACCCGGGGGACTGAAGCTTTCTTT. It encodes CASSSGTRGTEAFF.

V gene TRBV19 combines with J gene TRBJ1-1, with D possibly matching TRBD1 (5 bases). CDR1 and CDR2 from the germline V gene are LNHDA and SQIVND (reference sequence). The CDR3 runs to 15 residues. V lost 3 bases to trimming and J lost 4 bases, with 15 bases between them. The CDR3 region is CASSIGDRRGTEAFF. The CDR3 DNA sequence: TGTGCCAGTAGTATTGGAGACCGAAGGGGCACTGAAGCTTTCTTT.

V and J are TRBV2 and TRBJ2-7; D assignment may be TRBD1 or TRBD2 (7 bases each). Germline V gene sequence: CDR1 SNHLY, CDR2 FYNNEI. CDR3 length: 16 residues. V lost 0 bases, J lost 8 bases, and 20 bases lay in between. CDR3 loop: CASSEARGGGVGKQYF. Written as DNA, the CDR3 is TGTGCCAGCAGTGAAGCACGGGGAGGGGGCGTTGGGAAGCAGTACTTC. The entire variable domain, with the rest obtained from reference TRBV2 and TRBJ2-7, is as follows: EPEVTQTPSHQVTQMGQEVILRCVPISNHLYFYWYRQILGQKVEFLVSFYNNEISEKSEIFDDQFSVERPDGSNFTLKIRSTKLEDSAMYFCASSEARGGGVGKQYFGPGTRLTVT.

The chain joins TRBV5-1 to TRBJ2-7; possible D gene TRBD1, 6 bases. This CDR3 region has 16 residues. The germline V gene encodes CDR1 SGHRS and CDR2 YFSETQ. The V end lost 0 bases, the J end lost 4 bases, and 17 bases lay between the germline ends. The CDR3 spells CASSLVMGAREYEQYF. The CDR3 nucleotides are TGCGCCAGCAGCTTGGTGATGGGGGCCAGGGAATACGAGCAGTACTTC.

This clone has just one count. The chain has TRBV4-1 and TRBJ2-5, with 7 bases aligning to TRBD2. This CDR3 has 16 residues. The V gene end was trimmed by 1 base and the J gene end by 3 bases; junction bases not matched to a gene: 8. Germline CDR1 MGHRA, CDR2 YSYEKL. CDR3 residues: CASSQGSGGREETQYF. The CDR3 coding sequence is TGCGCCAGCAGCCAAGGCTCGGGGGGAAGGGAAGAGACCCAGTACTTC.